A selection of T cell receptor beta chains follows, all from one sample in a study of human T cells and chemical hapten exposure. MiXCR, applied by TCRdb to the RACE reads, yields one record per CDR3 protein. The table has about 360,000 distinct CDR3 sequences, about 7% seen once; the top ten hold 7.5% to 8.5%. Specimen: whole blood, collected in connection with sensitization to the hapten diphenylcyclopropenone (DPC). These receptors came from a woman aged 18-29 years with alopecia areata. Some clones in this sample may be carry-over from other donors' samples. CDR3s include the opening cysteine and the closing phenylalanine or tryptophan. Each record gives: D gene, clone size, J gene, V gene, CDR3 protein, CDR3 DNA. The D gene is left open where the match is weak. Clone size is stated in some rows and not others, as once, few, many or a class when expanded.

TRBD2 | few | TRBJ2-3 | TRBV3-1 | CASSQGLGGNTDTQYF | TGTGCCAGCAGCCAGGGACTCGGGGGGAACACAGATACGCAGTATTTT
NA | many | TRBJ1-3 | TRBV4-3 | CASSQTSIGSGNTIYF | TGCGCCAGCAGCCAAACGTCGATCGGCTCTGGAAACACCATATATTTT
NA | NA | TRBJ2-2 | TRBV10-3 | CAISEAGTGELFF | TGTGCCATCAGTGAAGCAGGGACCGGGGAGCTGTTTTTT
TRBD1 | NA | TRBJ1-6 | TRBV6-1 | CASSEQDRGRSPLHF | TGTGCCAGCAGTGAACAGGACAGGGGGCGATCACCCCTCCACTTT
NA | NA | TRBJ1-5 | TRBV6-5 | CASSQQGGGQPQHF | TGTGCCAGCAGTCAACAGGGAGGGGGTCAGCCCCAGCATTTT
NA | many | TRBJ2-1 | TRBV5-6 | CASSPGWGAGYNEQFF | TGTGCCAGCAGCCCGGGCTGGGGGGCCGGGTACAATGAGCAGTTCTTC
NA | few | TRBJ1-2 | TRBV7-9 | CASSLERSYTF | TGTGCCAGCAGCTTAGAAAGAAGCTACACCTTC
NA | many | TRBJ1-3 | TRBV11-2 | CASSLQDSSGNTIYF | TGTGCCAGCAGCTTGCAGGACAGTTCTGGAAACACCATATATTTT
NA | once | TRBJ2-1 | TRBV2 | CASKWGLAVLNEQFF | TGTGCCAGCAAATGGGGGCTAGCGGTACTCAATGAGCAGTTCTTC
NA | NA | TRBJ2-3 | TRBV6-6 | CASSYSSTPTRTDTQYF | TGTGCCAGCAGTTACTCGTCTACCCCAACCCGCACAGATACGCAGTATTTT
NA | many | TRBJ2-3 | TRBV4-1 | CASSQDERAQYF | TGCGCCAGCAGCCAAGATGAGCGGGCGCAGTATTTT
NA | few | TRBJ2-2 | TRBV14 | CASSRGGGTNTGELFF | TGTGCCAGCAGCCGCGGTGGAGGGACGAACACCGGGGAGCTGTTTTTT
NA | NA | TRBJ2-2 | TRBV5-4 | CASSFKIADTGELFF | TGTGCCAGCAGCTTTAAAATAGCCGACACCGGGGAGCTGTTTTTT
NA | few | TRBJ1-2 | TRBV19 | CASSSRRDTLYGYTF | TGTGCCAGTAGTTCCCGGCGGGACACCTTGTATGGCTACACCTTC
TRBD1 | many | TRBJ2-7 | TRBV12-3/TRBV12-4 | CASSFTASGTGGEQYF | TGTGCCAGCAGTTTCACGGCATCCGGGACAGGGGGTGAGCAGTACTTC
TRBD2 | NA | TRBJ2-5 | TRBV3-1 | CANSPPGGARETQYF | TGTGCCAACAGCCCGCCGGGAGGGGCAAGAGAGACCCAGTACTTC
NA | few | TRBJ1-6 | TRBV6-2/TRBV6-3 | CASSYMGSSPLHF | TGTGCCAGCAGTTACATGGGGAGTTCACCCCTCCACTTT
TRBD1 | few | TRBJ1-1 | TRBV6-6 | CASSAQDRGSGEAFF | TGTGCCAGCAGTGCGCAGGACAGGGGCTCGGGTGAAGCTTTCTTT
NA | NA | TRBJ1-5 | TRBV6-2/TRBV6-3 | CASSYFSNQPQHF | TGTGCCAGCAGTTACTTTAGCAATCAGCCCCAGCATTTT
TRBD1 | few | TRBJ1-1 | TRBV6-2/TRBV6-3 | CASSPGAQGAWTEAFF | TGTGCCAGCAGTCCTGGGGCACAGGGGGCTTGGACTGAAGCTTTCTTT
TRBD1 | many | TRBJ2-2 | TRBV6-5 | CASRSGQGRTVVGTGELFF | TGTGCCAGCCGTTCCGGACAGGGCCGGACCGTGGTGGGCACCGGGGAGCTGTTTTTT
TRBD1 | many | TRBJ2-7 | TRBV2 | CASRAGTGGYEQYF | TGTGCCAGCAGGGCCGGGACAGGAGGGTACGAGCAGTACTTC
NA | few | TRBJ1-2 | TRBV10-3 | CATQMDGTNYGYTF | TGTGCCACCCAGATGGACGGCACTAACTATGGCTACACCTTC
NA | many | TRBJ2-4 | TRBV12-3/TRBV12-4 | CASSPTVSVKNIQYF | TGTGCCAGCTCGCCAACAGTGTCGGTCAAAAACATTCAGTACTTC
NA | many | TRBJ2-5 | TRBV7-2 | CASSDNRKTQYF | TGTGCCAGCAGCGACAACAGAAAGACCCAGTACTTC
NA | NA | TRBJ1-1 | TRBV12-1 | CASSFAGQGDTEAFF | TGTGCCAGCAGCTTTGCGGGACAGGGGGACACTGAAGCTTTCTTT
NA | many | TRBJ1-2 | TRBV3-1 | CASSQEWGPYGYTF | TGTGCCAGCAGCCAAGAGTGGGGACCCTATGGCTACACCTTC
NA | NA | TRBJ1-1 | TRBV12-3/TRBV12-4 | CASTSRVGVSEAFF | TGTGCCAGCACCTCCCGGGTGGGGGTATCTGAAGCTTTCTTT
NA | many | TRBJ2-2 | TRBV7-3 | CASRLPSGKPTNTGELFF | TGTGCCAGCAGATTACCGAGCGGAAAGCCAACGAACACCGGGGAGCTGTTTTTT
TRBD1 | many | TRBJ2-1 | TRBV11-2 | CASSSGQTYNEQFF | TGTGCCAGCAGCTCGGGACAGACCTACAATGAGCAGTTCTTC
TRBD2 | many | TRBJ2-1 | TRBV15 | CATSRQRGAQDEQFF | TGTGCCACCAGCCGCCAGCGGGGGGCACAGGATGAGCAGTTCTTC
NA | few | TRBJ2-1 | TRBV6-1 | CASSEDRYNEQFF | TGTGCCAGCAGTGAGGACCGATACAATGAGCAGTTCTTC